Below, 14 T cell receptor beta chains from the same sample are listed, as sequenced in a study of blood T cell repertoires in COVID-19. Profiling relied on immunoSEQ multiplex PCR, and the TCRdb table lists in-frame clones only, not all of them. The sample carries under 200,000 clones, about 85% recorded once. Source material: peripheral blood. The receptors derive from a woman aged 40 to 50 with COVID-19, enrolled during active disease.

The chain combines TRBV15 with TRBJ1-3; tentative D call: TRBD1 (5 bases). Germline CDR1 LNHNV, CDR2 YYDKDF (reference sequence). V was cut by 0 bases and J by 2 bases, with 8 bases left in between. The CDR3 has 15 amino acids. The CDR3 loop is CATSRDLGAGNTIYF. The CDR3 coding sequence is TGTGCCACCAGCAGAGATTTAGGGGCTGGAAACACCATATATTTT.

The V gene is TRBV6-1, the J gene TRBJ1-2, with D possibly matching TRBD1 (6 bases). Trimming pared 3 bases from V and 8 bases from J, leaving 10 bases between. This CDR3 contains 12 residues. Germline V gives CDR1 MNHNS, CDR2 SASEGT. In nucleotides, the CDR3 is TGTGCCAGCAGTGAGACAGGACTCGGCTACACCTTC. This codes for CASSETGLGYTF.

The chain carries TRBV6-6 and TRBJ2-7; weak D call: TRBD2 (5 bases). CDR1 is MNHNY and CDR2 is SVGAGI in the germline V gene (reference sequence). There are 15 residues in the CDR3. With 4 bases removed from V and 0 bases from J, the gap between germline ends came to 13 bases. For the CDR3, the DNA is TGTGCCAGCAGTTCCCGGAGCCTAGCCTCCTACGAGCAGTACTTC. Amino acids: CASSSRSLASYEQYF.

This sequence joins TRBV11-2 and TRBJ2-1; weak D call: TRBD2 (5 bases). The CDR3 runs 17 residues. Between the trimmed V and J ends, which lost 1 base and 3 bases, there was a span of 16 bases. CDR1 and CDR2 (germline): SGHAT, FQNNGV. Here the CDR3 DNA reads TGTGCCAGCAGCTTAGTAGGAACATCCGGGGTCTACAATGAGCAGTTCTTC. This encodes CASSLVGTSGVYNEQFF. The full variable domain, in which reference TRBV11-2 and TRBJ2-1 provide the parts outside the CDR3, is EAGVAQSPRYKIIEKRQSVAFWCNPISGHATLYWYQQILGQGPKLLIQFQNNGVVDDSQLPKDRFSAERLKGVDSTLKIQPAKLEDSAVYLCASSLVGTSGVYNEQFFGPGTRLTVL.

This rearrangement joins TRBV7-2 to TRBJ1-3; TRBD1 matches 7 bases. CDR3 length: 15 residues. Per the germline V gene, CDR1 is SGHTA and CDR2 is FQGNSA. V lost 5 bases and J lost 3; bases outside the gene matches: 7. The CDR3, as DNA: TGTGCCAGCAGCCAAGGGGGCGCATTTGGAAACACCATATATTTT. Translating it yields CASSQGGAFGNTIYF.

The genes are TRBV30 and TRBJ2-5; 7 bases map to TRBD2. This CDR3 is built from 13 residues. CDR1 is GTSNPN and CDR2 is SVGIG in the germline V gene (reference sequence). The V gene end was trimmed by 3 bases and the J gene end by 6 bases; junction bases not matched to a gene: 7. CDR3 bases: TGTGCCTGGAGGAGCGGAGCGGGACAGACCCAGTACTTC. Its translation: CAWRSGAGQTQYF.

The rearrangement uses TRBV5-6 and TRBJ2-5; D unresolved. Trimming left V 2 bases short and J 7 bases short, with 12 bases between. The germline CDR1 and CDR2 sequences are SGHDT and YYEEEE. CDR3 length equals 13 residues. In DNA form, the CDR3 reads TGTGCCAGCAGCTTTGAGGCTCGCGGGACCCAGTACTTC. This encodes CASSFEARGTQYF.

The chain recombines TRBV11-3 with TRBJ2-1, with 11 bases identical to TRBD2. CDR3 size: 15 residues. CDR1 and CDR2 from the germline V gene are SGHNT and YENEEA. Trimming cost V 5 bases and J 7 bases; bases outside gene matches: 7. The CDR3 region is CASSHSGRAGNEQFF. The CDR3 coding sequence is TGTGCCAGCAGCCATAGCGGGAGGGCCGGGAATGAGCAGTTCTTC. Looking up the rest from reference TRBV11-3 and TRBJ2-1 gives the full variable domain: EAGVVQSPRYKIIEKKQPVAFWCNPISGHNTLYWYLQNLGQGPELLIRYENEEAVDDSQLPKDRFSAERLKGVDSTLKIQPAELGDSAVYLCASSHSGRAGNEQFFGPGTRLTVL.

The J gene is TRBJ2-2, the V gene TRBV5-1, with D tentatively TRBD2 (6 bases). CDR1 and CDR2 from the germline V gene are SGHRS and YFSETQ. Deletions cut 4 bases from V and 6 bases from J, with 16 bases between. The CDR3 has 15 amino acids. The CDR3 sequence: CASSRTGDSAGELFF. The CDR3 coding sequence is TGCGCCAGCAGCCGGACGGGGGACTCGGCCGGGGAGCTGTTTTTT.

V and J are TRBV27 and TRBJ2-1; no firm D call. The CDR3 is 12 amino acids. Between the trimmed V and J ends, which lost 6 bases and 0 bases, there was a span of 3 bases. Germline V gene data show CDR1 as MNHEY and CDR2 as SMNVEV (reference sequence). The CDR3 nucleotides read TGTGCCAGCAGGAGCTCCTACAATGAGCAGTTCTTC. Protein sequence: CASRSSYNEQFF.

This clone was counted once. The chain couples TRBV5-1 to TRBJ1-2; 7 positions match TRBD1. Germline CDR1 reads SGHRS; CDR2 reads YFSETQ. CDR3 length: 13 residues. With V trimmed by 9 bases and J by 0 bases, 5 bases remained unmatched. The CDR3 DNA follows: TGCGCCACCCGGGACAGCTCTAACTATGGCTACACCTTC. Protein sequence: CATRDSSNYGYTF.

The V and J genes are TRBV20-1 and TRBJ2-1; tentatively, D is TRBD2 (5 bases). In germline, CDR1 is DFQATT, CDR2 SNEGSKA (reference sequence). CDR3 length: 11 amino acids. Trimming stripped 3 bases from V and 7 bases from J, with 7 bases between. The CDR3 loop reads CSARRVNEQFF. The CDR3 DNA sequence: TGCAGTGCTAGGAGGGTTAATGAGCAGTTCTTC.

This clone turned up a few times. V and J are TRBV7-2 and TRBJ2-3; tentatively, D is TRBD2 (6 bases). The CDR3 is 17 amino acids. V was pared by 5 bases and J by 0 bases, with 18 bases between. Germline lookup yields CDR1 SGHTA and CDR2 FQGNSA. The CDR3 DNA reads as TGTGCCAGCAGCCCCGCGGCCGGGGGATGGAGCACAGATACGCAGTATTTT. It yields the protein CASSPAAGGWSTDTQYF.

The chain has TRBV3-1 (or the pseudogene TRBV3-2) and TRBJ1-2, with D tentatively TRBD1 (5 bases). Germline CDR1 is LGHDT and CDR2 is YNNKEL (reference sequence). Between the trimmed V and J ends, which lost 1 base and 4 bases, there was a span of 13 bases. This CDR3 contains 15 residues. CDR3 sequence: CASSQAGRRGYGYTF. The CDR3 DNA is TGTGCCAGCAGCCAAGCGGGACGGAGGGGCTATGGCTACACCTTC.